The entry that follows covers one T cell receptor (beta chain) sequence. Its antigen is not known. A universal primer site and UMIs were added as TCR cDNA was made by 5'RACE template switching. TCRdb re-called the 5' RACE reads with MiXCR, one entry per CDR3 protein. Of hundreds of thousands of distinct CDR3 sequences listed, roughly 12% were seen once; the top ten hold about 15%. The sample is drawn from a study of T cells after yellow fever vaccination. Regarding the study as a whole: Among all clonotypes, a small share was observed in both CD4 and CD8 compartments.

The specimen was PBMCs, collected on the day of the yellow fever booster vaccination. This clonotype was obtained from a man younger than 40 who received the YFV17D yellow fever vaccine.

CDR3: CASSLSPYNEQFF. Written as DNA, the CDR3 is TGTGCCAGCAGCTTATCCCCCTACAATGAGCAGTTCTTC. The chain carries TRBV7-8 and TRBJ2-1; D uncertain. The CDR3 is 13 residues long. V was clipped by 2 bases and J by 2 bases, with 4 bases between them. Germline CDR1 reads SGHVS; CDR2 reads FQNEAQ.